This T cell receptor beta chain was sequenced during a study of response to subunit inactivated influenza vaccine. Study-level points and caveats: The authors proposed limited new T cell recruitment per seasonal influenza vaccination.

The length of the CDR3 is 11 residues. CDR1 is SGDLS, CDR2 YYNGEE, per germline. V dropped 3 bases and J dropped 7 bases, with 7 bases sitting between them. Of note for this clonotype: What it recognizes is unknown.

MiXCR was run by TCRdb on the RT-PCR reads, yielding one entry per CDR3 protein. Of over 650,000 distinct CDR3 sequences detected, roughly 20% appear once; the ten largest clones hold 11%. Specimen: PBMCs from blood, collected 5 days after vaccination. V and J are TRBV9 and TRBJ2-5; D call uncertain. The receptor was derived from a man aged 50-59 years who received an inactivated influenza vaccine. The CDR3 region has the DNA TGTGCCAGCAGCGCGACGGGGACCCAGTACTTC. Translating it yields CASSATGTQYF.